The 5 T cell receptor beta chains below all came from one sample that was sequenced in a study of blood T cell repertoires in COVID-19 (dated by TCRdb to about 2020). To prepare the library, the immunoSEQ multiplex PCR assay was applied. The immuneACCESS repertoire file appears here via TCRdb, limited to in-frame rearrangements. These files lack a portion of the clones; in checked studies, under half of the deficit traces to unresolved V genes, and the cause of the others is not known. The sample yields roughly 150,000 clones; over 70% were counted once. Approximately 6.1% of the sample is held by the ten biggest clonotypes. The sample comprised peripheral blood. Receptors were obtained from a man older than 75 with acute or convalescent COVID-19.

The sample holds one count of this clone. The chain joins TRBV9 to TRBJ2-5; tentatively, D is TRBD2 (7 bases). The CDR3 spans 14 residues. Trimming took off 4 bases at V and 2 bases at J, with 12 bases between the two ends. In germline, CDR1 is SGDLS, CDR2 YYNGEE. CDR3 protein: CASSQGRGQETQYF. CDR3 DNA: TGTGCCAGCAGCCAGGGGAGGGGACAAGAGACCCAGTACTTC.

The J gene is TRBJ1-2, the V gene TRBV6-6, with D possibly matching TRBD1 (6 bases). Trimming left V 6 bases short and J 3 bases short, with 11 bases between. The germline V gene encodes CDR1 MNHNY and CDR2 SVGAGI (reference sequence). The CDR3 is 13 residues long. CDR3 sequence (DNA): TGTGCCAGCAGCCCACAGGGTCACTATGGCTACACCTTC. As protein: CASSPQGHYGYTF.

The rearrangement uses TRBV5-1 and TRBJ2-4; D perhaps matches TRBD2 (5 bases). The CDR3 has 14 residues. Per germline, CDR1 SGHRS and CDR2 YFSETQ. V lost 2 bases and J 7 bases, leaving 13 bases between the germline ends. CDR3 region: CASSFEGRRNIQYF. DNA for the CDR3: TGCGCCAGCAGCTTTGAGGGAAGGCGGAACATTCAGTACTTC.

The chain couples TRBV13 to TRBJ2-5, with 7 bases fitting TRBD1. Germline V CDR1 and CDR2: PRHDT, FYEKMQ (reference sequence). The CDR3 sequence is 13 residues long. After removal of 4 bases from V and 6 bases from J, the junction contained 5 bases not matched to a gene. The CDR3 DNA follows: TGTGCCAGCAGCTGGGCAGGGGGTCAGACCCAGTACTTC. It translates to CASSWAGGQTQYF.

This clone occurred once. This chain uses TRBV7-8 with TRBJ2-3; D gene unclear. The V end lost 0 bases, the J end lost 6 bases, and 13 bases lay between the germline ends. The CDR3 spans 15 residues. Germline V gene lookup returns CDR1 SGHVS and CDR2 FQNEAQ. CDR3 sequence: CASSLAFVPPDTQYF. Written as DNA, the CDR3 is TGTGCCAGCAGCTTAGCCTTTGTCCCCCCCGATACGCAGTATTTT.